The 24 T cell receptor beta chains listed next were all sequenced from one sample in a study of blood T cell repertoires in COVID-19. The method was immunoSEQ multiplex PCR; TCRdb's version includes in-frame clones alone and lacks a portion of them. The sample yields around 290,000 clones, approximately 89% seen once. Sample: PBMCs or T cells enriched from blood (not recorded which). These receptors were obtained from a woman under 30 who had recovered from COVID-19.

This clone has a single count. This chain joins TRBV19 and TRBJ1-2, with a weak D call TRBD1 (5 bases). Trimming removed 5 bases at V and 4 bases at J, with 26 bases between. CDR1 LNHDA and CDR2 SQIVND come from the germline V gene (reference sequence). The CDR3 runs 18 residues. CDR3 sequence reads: CASSPNLPGLGTRYGYTF. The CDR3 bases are TGTGCCAGTAGTCCCAATCTACCGGGACTGGGTACCCGCTATGGCTACACCTTC.

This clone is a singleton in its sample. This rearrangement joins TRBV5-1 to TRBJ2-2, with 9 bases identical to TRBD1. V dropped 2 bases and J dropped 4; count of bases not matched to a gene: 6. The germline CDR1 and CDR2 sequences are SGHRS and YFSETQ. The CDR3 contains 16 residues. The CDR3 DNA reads TGCGCCAGCAGCTTAACAGGGGGCCTGGGCACCGGGGAGCTGTTTTTT. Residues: CASSLTGGLGTGELFF.

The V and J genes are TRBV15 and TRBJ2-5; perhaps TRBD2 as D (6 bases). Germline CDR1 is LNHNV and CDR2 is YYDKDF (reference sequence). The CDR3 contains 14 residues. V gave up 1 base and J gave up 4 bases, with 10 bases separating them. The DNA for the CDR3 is TGTGCCACCAGCAGAGCTTTTAGCGGAGAGACCCAGTACTTC. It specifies CATSRAFSGETQYF.

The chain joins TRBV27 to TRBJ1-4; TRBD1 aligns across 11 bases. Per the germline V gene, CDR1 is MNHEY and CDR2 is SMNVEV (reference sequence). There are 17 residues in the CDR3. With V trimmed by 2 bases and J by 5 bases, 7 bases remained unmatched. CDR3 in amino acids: CASSLRGTGGGNEKLFF. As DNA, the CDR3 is TGTGCCAGCAGTTTACGCGGGACAGGGGGGGGGAATGAAAAACTGTTTTTT.

CDR3 sequence: CASSSETTPGDIQYF. CDR3 in DNA: TGTGCCAGCAGTTCTGAGACTACCCCTGGGGACATTCAGTACTTC. The V call is TRBV27, the J call TRBJ2-4; D possibly corresponds to TRBD2 (5 bases). The V and J ends lost 4 bases and 8 bases respectively, with 18 bases between them. The CDR3 extends over 15 amino acids. Per the germline V gene, CDR1 is MNHEY and CDR2 is SMNVEV (reference sequence).

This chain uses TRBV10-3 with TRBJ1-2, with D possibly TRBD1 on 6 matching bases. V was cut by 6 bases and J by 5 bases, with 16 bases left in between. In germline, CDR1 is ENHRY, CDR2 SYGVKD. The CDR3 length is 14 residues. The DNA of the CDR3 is TGTGCCATCAGCCTGACAGGAGAGGATTATGGCTACACCTTC. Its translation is CAISLTGEDYGYTF.

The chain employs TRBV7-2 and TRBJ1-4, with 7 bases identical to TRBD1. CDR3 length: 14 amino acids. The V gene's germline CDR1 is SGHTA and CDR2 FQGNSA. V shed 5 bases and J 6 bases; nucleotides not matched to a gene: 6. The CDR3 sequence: CASSTTGLDEKLFF. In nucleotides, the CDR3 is TGTGCCAGCAGCACGACAGGGCTGGATGAAAAACTGTTTTTT.

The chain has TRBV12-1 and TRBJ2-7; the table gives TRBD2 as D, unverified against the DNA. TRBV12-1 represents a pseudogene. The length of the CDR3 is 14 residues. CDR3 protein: CASSPPDCSYEQYF. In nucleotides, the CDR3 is TGTGCCAGCAGCCCTCCCGACTGCTCCTACGAGCAGTACTTC.

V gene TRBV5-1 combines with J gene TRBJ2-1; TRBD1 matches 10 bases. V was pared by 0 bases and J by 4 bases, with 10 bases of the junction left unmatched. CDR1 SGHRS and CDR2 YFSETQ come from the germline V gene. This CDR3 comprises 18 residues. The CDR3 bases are TGCGCCAGCAGCTTGGGCCCCGGGGGGGACAGGGGTTACAATGAGCAGTTCTTC. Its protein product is CASSLGPGGDRGYNEQFF.

Written as DNA, the CDR3 is TGTGCCAGCAGACCAACAGGGTCGCGGGAAAAACTGTTTTTT. It yields the protein CASRPTGSREKLFF. The chain carries TRBV28 and TRBJ1-4; possibly TRBD1 for D (6 bases). Germline V CDR1 and CDR2: MDHEN, SYDVKM. The CDR3 is made up of 14 amino acids. Trimming shortened V by 6 bases and J by 8 bases, and 16 bases separated the two germline ends.

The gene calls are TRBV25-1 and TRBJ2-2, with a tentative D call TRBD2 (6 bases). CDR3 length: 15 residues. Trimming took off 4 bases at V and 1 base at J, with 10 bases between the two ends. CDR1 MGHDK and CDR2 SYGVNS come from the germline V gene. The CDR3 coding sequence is TGTGCCAGCAGTGGACTCGGGGGGAACACCGGGGAGCTGTTTTTT. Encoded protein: CASSGLGGNTGELFF.

CDR3 DNA sequence: TGTGCCAGCAGCTTTAGGGGAACCTACGAGCAGTACTTC. Translation gives CASSFRGTYEQYF. The rearrangement links TRBV5-4 to TRBJ2-7; D may be TRBD1 (5 bases). V dropped 2 bases and J dropped 2 bases, with 8 bases sitting between them. The length of the CDR3 is 13 residues. Looked up from germline, CDR1 is SGHNT and CDR2 is YYREEE (reference sequence).

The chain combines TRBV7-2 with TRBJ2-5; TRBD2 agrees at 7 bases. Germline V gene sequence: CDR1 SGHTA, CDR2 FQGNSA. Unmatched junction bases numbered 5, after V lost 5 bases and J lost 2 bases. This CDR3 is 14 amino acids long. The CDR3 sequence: CASSGSSGQETQYF. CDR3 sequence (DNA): TGTGCCAGCAGCGGTTCTAGCGGTCAAGAGACCCAGTACTTC.

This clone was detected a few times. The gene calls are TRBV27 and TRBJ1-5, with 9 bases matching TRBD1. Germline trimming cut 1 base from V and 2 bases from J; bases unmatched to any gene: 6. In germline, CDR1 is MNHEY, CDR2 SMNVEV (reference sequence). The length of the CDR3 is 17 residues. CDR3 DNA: TGTGCCAGCAGTTTATGGGGGACAGGGTTTGGCAATCAGCCCCAGCATTTT. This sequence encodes CASSLWGTGFGNQPQHF.

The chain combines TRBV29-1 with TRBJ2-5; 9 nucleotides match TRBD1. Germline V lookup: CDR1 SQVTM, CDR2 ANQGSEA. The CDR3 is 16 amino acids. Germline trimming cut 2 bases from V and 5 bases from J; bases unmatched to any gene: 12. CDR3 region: CSVEIVWTGEQETQYF. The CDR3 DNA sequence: TGCAGCGTTGAAATCGTTTGGACAGGGGAACAGGAGACCCAGTACTTC.

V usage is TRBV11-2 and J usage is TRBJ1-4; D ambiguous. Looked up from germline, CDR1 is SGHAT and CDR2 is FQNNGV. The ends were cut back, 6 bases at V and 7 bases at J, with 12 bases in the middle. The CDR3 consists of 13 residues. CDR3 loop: CASSPFSVEKLFF. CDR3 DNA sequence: TGTGCCAGCAGTCCGTTTTCCGTTGAAAAACTGTTTTTT.

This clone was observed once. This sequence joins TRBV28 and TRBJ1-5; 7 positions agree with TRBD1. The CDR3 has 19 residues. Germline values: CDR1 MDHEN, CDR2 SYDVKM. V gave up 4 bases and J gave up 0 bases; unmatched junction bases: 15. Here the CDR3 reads CASSSGTANLYDSNQPQHF. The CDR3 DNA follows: TGTGCCAGCAGTTCCGGGACAGCGAACCTTTACGATAGCAATCAGCCCCAGCATTTT. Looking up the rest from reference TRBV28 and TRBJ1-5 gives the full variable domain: DVKVTQSSRYLVKRTGEKVFLECVQDMDHENMFWYRQDPGLGLRLIYFSYDVKMKEKGDIPEGYSVSREKKERFSLILESASTNQTSMYLCASSSGTANLYDSNQPQHFGDGTRLSIL.

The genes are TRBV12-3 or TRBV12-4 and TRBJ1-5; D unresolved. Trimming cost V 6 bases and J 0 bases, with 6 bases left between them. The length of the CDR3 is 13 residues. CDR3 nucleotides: TGTGCCAGCAGCAGTAATAGCAATCAGCCCCAGCATTTT. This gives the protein CASSSNSNQPQHF.

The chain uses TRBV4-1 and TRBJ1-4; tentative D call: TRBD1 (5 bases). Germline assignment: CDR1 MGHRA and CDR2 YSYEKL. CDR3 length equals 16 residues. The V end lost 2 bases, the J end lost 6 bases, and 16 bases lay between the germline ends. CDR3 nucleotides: TGCGCCAGCAGCCAACTTTGGCAGGGTGTGGATGAAAAACTGTTTTTT. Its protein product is CASSQLWQGVDEKLFF.

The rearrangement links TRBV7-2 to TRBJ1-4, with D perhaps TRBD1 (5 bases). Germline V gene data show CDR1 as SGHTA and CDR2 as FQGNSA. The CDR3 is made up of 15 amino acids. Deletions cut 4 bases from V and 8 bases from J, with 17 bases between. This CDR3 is CASSSREGRGEKLFF. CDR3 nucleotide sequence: TGTGCCAGCAGCTCCAGGGAGGGGCGGGGAGAAAAACTGTTTTTT.

The CDR3 protein is CASREQGALNTGELFF. Written as DNA, the CDR3 is TGCGCCAGCAGGGAACAGGGGGCTTTGAACACCGGGGAGCTGTTTTTT. J is TRBJ2-2 and V is TRBV5-1, with TRBD1 matching over 9 bases. The trim removed 5 bases at V and 1 base at J, leaving 6 bases unmatched. Germline CDR1 is SGHRS and CDR2 is YFSETQ. The length of the CDR3 is 16 residues.

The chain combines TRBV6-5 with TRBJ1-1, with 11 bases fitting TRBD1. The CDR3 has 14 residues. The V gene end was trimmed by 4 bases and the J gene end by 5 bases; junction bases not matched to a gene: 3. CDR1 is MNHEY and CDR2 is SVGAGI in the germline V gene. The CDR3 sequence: CASSFRDRGTEAFF. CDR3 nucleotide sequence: TGTGCCAGCAGTTTCCGGGACAGGGGGACTGAAGCTTTCTTT.

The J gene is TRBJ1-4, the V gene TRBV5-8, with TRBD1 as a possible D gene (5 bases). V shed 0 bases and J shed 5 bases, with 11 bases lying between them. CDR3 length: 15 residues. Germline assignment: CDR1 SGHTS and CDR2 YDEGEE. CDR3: CASSLVTGVNEKLFF. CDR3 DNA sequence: TGTGCCAGCAGCTTGGTAACAGGCGTAAATGAAAAACTGTTTTTT.

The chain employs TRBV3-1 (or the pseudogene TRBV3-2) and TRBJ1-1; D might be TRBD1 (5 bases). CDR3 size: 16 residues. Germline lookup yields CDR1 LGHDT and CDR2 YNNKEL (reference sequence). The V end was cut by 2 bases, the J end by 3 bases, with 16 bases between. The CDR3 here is CASSQLETGDDTEAFF. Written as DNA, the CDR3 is TGTGCCAGCAGCCAACTAGAAACGGGGGACGACACTGAAGCTTTCTTT.